This T cell receptor (beta chain) was recovered during a study of T cells in tumors and immune-related adverse events. Method: immunoSEQ multiplex PCR; TCRdb's copy keeps in-frame clones and lacks some. The repertoire holds about 22,000 clones, with under 95% as singletons. V dropped 0 bases and J dropped 3; count of bases not matched to a gene: 7. The CDR3 is 17 amino acids. Per germline, CDR1 LGHNA and CDR2 YNFKEQ. The sequence came from a female donor with metastatic renal cell carcinoma. The input for sequencing was lymph node tissue, taken from a patient treated with anti-PD-1 therapy. V is TRBV4-2 and J is TRBJ2-7, with TRBD2 matching 11 bases. The CDR3 DNA reads as TGTGCCAGCAGCCAAGATGGAGTAGCGGGAGGGGACTACGAGCAGTACTTC. Translating gives CASSQDGVAGGDYEQYF.